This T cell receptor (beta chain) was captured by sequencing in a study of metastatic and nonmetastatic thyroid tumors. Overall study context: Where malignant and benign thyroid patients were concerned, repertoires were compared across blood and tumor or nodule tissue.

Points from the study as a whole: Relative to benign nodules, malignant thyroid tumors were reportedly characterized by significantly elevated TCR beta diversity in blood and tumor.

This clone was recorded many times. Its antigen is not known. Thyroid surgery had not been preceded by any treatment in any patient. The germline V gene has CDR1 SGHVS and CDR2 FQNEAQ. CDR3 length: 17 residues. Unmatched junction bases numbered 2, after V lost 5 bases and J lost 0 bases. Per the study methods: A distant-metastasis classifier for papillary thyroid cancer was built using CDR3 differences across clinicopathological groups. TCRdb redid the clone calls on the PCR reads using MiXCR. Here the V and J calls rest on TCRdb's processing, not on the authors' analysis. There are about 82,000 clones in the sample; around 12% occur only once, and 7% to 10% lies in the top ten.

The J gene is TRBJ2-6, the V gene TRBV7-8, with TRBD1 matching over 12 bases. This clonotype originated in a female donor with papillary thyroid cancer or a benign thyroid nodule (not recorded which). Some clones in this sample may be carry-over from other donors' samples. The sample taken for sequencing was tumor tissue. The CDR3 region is CASSAGQGASGANVLTF. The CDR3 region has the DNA TGTGCCAGCAGCGCGGGACAGGGGGCCTCTGGGGCCAACGTCCTGACTTTC.